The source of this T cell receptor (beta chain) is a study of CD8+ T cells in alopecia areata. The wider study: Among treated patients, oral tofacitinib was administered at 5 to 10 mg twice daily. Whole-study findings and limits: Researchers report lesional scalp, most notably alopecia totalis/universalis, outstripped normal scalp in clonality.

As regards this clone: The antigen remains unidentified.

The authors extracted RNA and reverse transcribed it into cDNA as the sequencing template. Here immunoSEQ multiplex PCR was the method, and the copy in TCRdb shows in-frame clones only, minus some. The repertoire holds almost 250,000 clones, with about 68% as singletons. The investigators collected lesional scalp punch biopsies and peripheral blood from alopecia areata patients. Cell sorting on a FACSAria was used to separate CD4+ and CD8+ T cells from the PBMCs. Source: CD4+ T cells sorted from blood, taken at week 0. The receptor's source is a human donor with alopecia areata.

The CDR3, as DNA: TGCAGCGTACCGGGACTAGCGGGGGGCCTTGTGAGCACAGATACGCAGTATTTT. Residues: CSVPGLAGGLVSTDTQYF. The chain couples TRBV29-1 to TRBJ2-3; TRBD2 agrees at 15 bases. The CDR3 has 18 amino acids. Germline V lookup: CDR1 SQVTM, CDR2 ANQGSEA. The junction had 10 bases not matched to a gene; V was cut back by 6 bases and J by 0 bases.